This T cell receptor beta chain was observed in a study of blood T cell repertoires in COVID-19. Turning to the study itself: Samples came from the United States, Italy and Spain, spanning acute and convalescent COVID-19.

Germline CDR1 and CDR2: SEHNR and FQNEAQ (reference sequence). This CDR3 has 16 residues. V lost 2 bases and J 0 bases, leaving 12 bases between the germline ends. Profiled with immunoSEQ multiplex PCR; TCRdb holds only in-frame clones, not every one. Among 150,000 or so clones listed, almost 85% were seen once. This clone counts as medium-sized (0.01 to 0.1%). Sequencing used peripheral blood. This TCR came from a human donor with acute or convalescent COVID-19. The donor label of this sample is uncertain. The V gene is TRBV7-9, the J gene TRBJ2-3; maybe TRBD2 (5 bases). In DNA, the CDR3 is TGTGCCAGCAGCTTAAAAGAGGGCGAGAGCACAGATACGCAGTATTTT. Its protein product is CASSLKEGESTDTQYF. The whole variable domain, filled in from reference TRBV7-9 and TRBJ2-3, reads DTGVSQNPRHKITKRGQNVTFRCDPISEHNRLYWYRQTLGQGPEFLTYFQNEAQLEKSRLLSDRFSAERPKGSFSTLEIQRTEQGDSAMYLCASSLKEGESTDTQYFGPGTRLTVL.